Below, 17 T cell receptor beta chains from the same sample are listed, as sequenced in a study of T-cell memory formation after mild COVID-19. TCRdb analysed the 5' RACE reads with MiXCR anew, one entry per CDR3 protein. The profile shows just over 150,000 distinct CDR3 sequences, around a third of them singletons. Sequencing used PBMCs or a T cell subset sorted from them (not recorded which). Receptors originate from an adult woman who had mild COVID-19 (a few samples of this study predate the infection). Cell type and time point are not known.

This clonotype was observed many times. The V call is TRBV11-3, the J call TRBJ2-3; maybe TRBD2 (6 bases). Germline loops: CDR1 SGHNT, CDR2 YENEEA. The ends were cut back, 5 bases at V and 3 bases at J, with 12 bases in the middle. The CDR3 covers 14 residues. The CDR3 DNA reads as TGTGCCAGCAGCCCTCTCGGAGGGACAGATACGCAGTATTTT. Protein: CASSPLGGTDTQYF.

By its share, this clonotype is medium-sized. This rearrangement joins TRBV5-1 to TRBJ2-5; D uncertain. The CDR3 contains 13 residues. CDR1 and CDR2 from the germline V gene are SGHRS and YFSETQ. The V end was cut by 2 bases, the J end by 3 bases, with 8 bases between. Written as DNA, the CDR3 is TGCGCCAGCAGCTTTAGGGCTGAAGAGACCCAGTACTTC. Translated: CASSFRAEETQYF.

The V and J genes are TRBV29-1 and TRBJ2-5; D is uncertain. The V end lost 7 bases, the J end lost 2 bases, and 11 bases lay between the germline ends. From germline, CDR1 is SQVTM and CDR2 ANQGSEA. The CDR3 runs to 12 residues. In DNA form, the CDR3 reads TGCAGCGCCCGGCCCCCTCAAGAGACCCAGTACTTC. Protein: CSARPPQETQYF.

The genes are TRBV12-3 or TRBV12-4 and TRBJ2-1; D call uncertain. The CDR3 spans 16 residues. The V gene lost 4 bases and the J gene lost 2 bases, with 15 bases spanning the gap. The CDR3 here is CASSWAVVRTYNEQFF. The CDR3, as DNA: TGTGCCAGCAGTTGGGCAGTTGTCAGGACCTACAATGAGCAGTTCTTC.

This clonotype was seen a few times. The rearrangement uses TRBV5-1 and TRBJ1-1, with no clear D. The V and J ends lost 5 bases and 10 bases respectively, with 18 bases between them. Germline assignment: CDR1 SGHRS and CDR2 YFSETQ. CDR3 length equals 13 residues. Written as DNA, the CDR3 is TGCGCCAGCAGGGAGAAGAAGGAATTGGGAGCTTTCTTT. As protein: CASREKKELGAFF.

This clonotype was observed at least ten times. V usage is TRBV24-1 and J usage is TRBJ2-1; TRBD1 matches at 8 bases. Germline CDR1 is KGHDR and CDR2 is SFDVKD. The CDR3 covers 16 residues. V lost 5 bases to trimming and J lost 0 bases; unmatched junction nucleotides: 5. The CDR3 reads CATSGAGGDSYNEQFF. The DNA of the CDR3 is TGTGCCACCAGTGGGGCAGGGGGCGACTCCTACAATGAGCAGTTCTTC.

This clonotype was recorded many times. This chain links TRBV4-3 with TRBJ2-1; no clear D. Trimming took off 0 bases at V and 7 bases at J, with 16 bases between the two ends. The CDR3 totals 16 residues. Germline V gene lookup returns CDR1 LGHNA and CDR2 YSLEER. CDR3 region: CASSQDAVARRNEQFF. In DNA form, the CDR3 reads TGCGCCAGCAGCCAAGATGCGGTAGCCCGCCGGAATGAGCAGTTCTTC.

V usage is TRBV18 and J usage is TRBJ1-1; D gene ambiguous. This CDR3 is 12 amino acids long. In germline, CDR1 is KGHSH, CDR2 LQKENI. The V and J ends lost 3 bases and 1 base respectively, with 3 bases between them. The chain's CDR3 is CASSPRNTEAFF. CDR3 nucleotides: TGTGCCAGCTCACCGAGGAACACTGAAGCTTTCTTT. The full variable domain, rest sourced from reference TRBV18 and TRBJ1-1, is NAGVMQNPRHLVRRRGQEARLRCSPMKGHSHVYWYRQLPEEGLKFMVYLQKENIIDESGMPKERFSAEFPKEGPSILRIQQVVRGDSAAYFCASSPRNTEAFFGQGTRLTVV.

Many counts were recorded for this clonotype. This chain uses TRBV7-6 with TRBJ1-2; 7 nucleotides agree with TRBD1. Trimming removed 3 bases from V and 2 bases from J; junction bases left unmatched: 0. The CDR3 covers 13 residues. Germline CDR1 reads SGHVS; CDR2 reads FNYEAQ. The CDR3 reads CASSLGQNYGYTF. CDR3 DNA sequence: TGTGCCAGCAGCTTGGGACAGAACTATGGCTACACCTTC. Full variable domain (remainder filled in from reference TRBV7-6 and TRBJ1-2): GAGVSQSPRYKVTKRGQDVALRCDPISGHVSLYWYRQALGQGPEFLTYFNYEAQQDKSGLPNDRFSAERPEGSISTLTIQRTEQRDSAMYRCASSLGQNYGYTFGSGTRLTVV.

Written as DNA, the CDR3 is TGCGCCAGCAGCGGCGGGACTACCGGAGCAGATACGCAGTATTTT. Translated, it gives CASSGGTTGADTQYF. The chain uses TRBV5-1 and TRBJ2-3; 7 bases agree with TRBD2. CDR1 is SGHRS, CDR2 YFSETQ, per germline. This CDR3 has 15 residues. V lost 4 bases to trimming and J lost 4 bases; unmatched junction nucleotides: 9.

This clonotype was counted between two and nine times. The rearrangement joins TRBV4-1 to TRBJ2-3, with 8 nucleotides matching TRBD2. The CDR3 covers 17 residues. J lost 5 bases, V lost 2 bases, and 12 bases had no gene match. Germline values: CDR1 MGHRA, CDR2 YSYEKL. In DNA form, the CDR3 reads TGCGCCAGCAGCCAACCCTCTGGAGCGGGGGTGGGAGATACGCAGTATTTT. Translation: CASSQPSGAGVGDTQYF.

The genes are TRBV6-5 and TRBJ1-2; TRBD1 is a possible D gene (6 bases). The CDR3 runs 14 residues. V was pared by 6 bases and J by 5 bases, with 16 bases between. Germline loops: CDR1 MNHEY, CDR2 SVGAGI. The CDR3 DNA sequence: TGTGCCAGCAGGCGCTCAGGGGCCGGGTATGGCTACACCTTC. It translates to CASRRSGAGYGYTF.

J is TRBJ2-1 and V is TRBV11-3; D not certain. With 0 bases removed from V and 10 bases from J, the gap between germline ends came to 4 bases. The germline CDR1 and CDR2 sequences are SGHNT and YENEEA. The CDR3 covers 11 residues. Here the CDR3 reads CASSLEREQFF. The DNA of the CDR3 is TGTGCCAGCAGCTTAGAACGGGAGCAGTTCTTC. Full variable domain (rest looked up from reference TRBV11-3 and TRBJ2-1): EAGVVQSPRYKIIEKKQPVAFWCNPISGHNTLYWYLQNLGQGPELLIRYENEEAVDDSQLPKDRFSAERLKGVDSTLKIQPAELGDSAVYLCASSLEREQFFGPGTRLTVL.

The chain employs TRBV12-3 or TRBV12-4 and TRBJ1-2, with a possible D match to TRBD1 (6 bases). The V end lost 5 bases, the J end lost 7 bases, and 14 bases lay between the germline ends. The CDR3 length is 13 residues. The CDR3: CASSISLRGGYTF. For the CDR3, the DNA is TGTGCCAGCAGTATCTCCCTCAGGGGTGGCTACACCTTC.

Only a few counts were recorded for this clonotype. This chain connects TRBV24-1 to TRBJ2-3, with 7 bases matching TRBD2. The V gene end was trimmed by 1 base and the J gene end by 1 base; junction bases not matched to a gene: 4. CDR3 size: 16 residues. Germline V gene sequence: CDR1 KGHDR, CDR2 SFDVKD. CDR3 loop: CATSDFAGRGTDTQYF. The CDR3 DNA sequence: TGTGCCACCAGTGATTTTGCAGGGAGGGGCACAGATACGCAGTATTTT.

V gene TRBV20-1 combines with J gene TRBJ2-7; D unclear. Trimming stripped 0 bases from V and 10 bases from J, with 13 bases between. This CDR3 comprises 12 residues. In germline, CDR1 is DFQATT, CDR2 SNEGSKA (reference sequence). CDR3 residues: CSARDLTLIQYF. The CDR3 region has the DNA TGCAGTGCTAGAGATCTGACCCTAATCCAGTACTTC.

This clonotype has only a few counts. This chain links TRBV7-8 with TRBJ1-1; no clear D. CDR3 size: 15 residues. The V end lost 2 bases, the J end lost 2 bases, and 12 bases lay between the germline ends. The germline V gene has CDR1 SGHVS and CDR2 FQNEAQ. The CDR3 loop is CASSLLGRGNTEAFF. The CDR3 nucleotides are TGTGCCAGCAGCTTATTAGGCCGGGGAAACACTGAAGCTTTCTTT.